The source of this TCR beta chain is a study of blood T cell repertoires in COVID-19. V was cut by 1 base and J by 7 bases, with 11 bases left in between. Germline V gene data show CDR1 as SGDLS and CDR2 as YYNGEE. CDR3 length: 13 residues. Profiled with immunoSEQ multiplex PCR; TCRdb holds only in-frame clones, not every one. The top ten clones hold approximately 6.8% of a sample with 150,000 to 200,000 clones, around 82% of them seen once. The clonotype was recovered from a woman in her forties with COVID-19, enrolled during active disease. The rearrangement uses TRBV9 and TRBJ2-5, with D perhaps TRBD2 (7 bases). The sequenced material came from peripheral blood. CDR3 DNA sequence: TGTGCCAGCAGCGTACGAGGGGGGGGGACCCAGTACTTC. It specifies CASSVRGGGTQYF.